This T cell receptor beta chain was identified during a study of shared clonotypes between healthy human individuals. The naive CD8 population came from CD45RO-negative cells selected for CCR7, without terminally differentiated effector memory CD45RA+ cells. The data were produced by immunoSEQ multiplex PCR, yet TCRdb's version contains in-frame clones alone and is incomplete. The table includes millions of clones, 85% to 95% detected once. J was trimmed by 4 bases and V by 6 bases; bases with no gene match: 11. The CDR3 is 15 residues long. The germline V gene has CDR1 SNHLY and CDR2 FYNNEI. This receptor was identified in a man between 18 and 35 years old in good health. The sequencing input was naive CD8+ T cells sorted from blood. The chain joins TRBV2 to TRBJ2-7; 8 bases are shared with TRBD1. Here the CDR3 DNA reads TGTGCCAGCAGGGGGACAGGTGAAGAGGGATACGAGCAGTACTTC. Protein sequence: CASRGTGEEGYEQYF.